The source of this TCR beta chain is a study of blood T cell repertoires in COVID-19. Study in general: Acute-phase and convalescent COVID-19 samples originated in the United States, Italy and Spain. The analysed material was cDNA or gDNA that came from T cells, B-cell-depleted T cells, or PBMCs.

In the original analysis: The assay estimated nucleated cells by amplifying reference gene primers. Produced via immunoSEQ multiplex PCR; TCRdb's table is partial and in-frame only. For V, J and clone size, that table is used; D and trimming come from the DNA. The profile shows about 190,000 clones, around 86% of them singletons. Germline-derived CDR1 and CDR2 are SNHLY and FYNNEI. This CDR3 is 16 amino acids long. Between the trimmed V and J ends, which lost 3 bases and 0 bases, there was a span of 12 bases. This receptor was obtained from a woman between 40 and 50 years old with acute or convalescent COVID-19. The sequencing sample was made of peripheral blood. The V and J genes are TRBV2 and TRBJ1-3, with a weak D call TRBD1 (5 bases). This CDR3 is CASSELRVSSGNTIYF. CDR3 bases: TGTGCCAGCAGTGAGCTCAGGGTTTCCTCTGGAAACACCATATATTTT.